A selection of T cell receptor beta chains follows, all from one sample in a study of T-cell reconstitution after alpha-beta-depleted transplantation in children. TCRdb reprocessed the PCR reads via MiXCR and lists one record per CDR3 protein. Among under 350,000 distinct CDR3 sequences listed, more than 9% were seen once. The input for sequencing was PBMCs from the stem cell graft donor, taken from the stem cell graft. The receptors derive from a human donor who donated a stem cell graft to a child with SCID. Each CDR3 is given with its conserved first and last residue. D genes are given only for firm matches. Size is stated for part of the rows, as once, few or many counts, or as a class when the clone is expanded.

.,TRBV7-9,.,TRBJ1-5,TGTGCCAGCAGCGCGGGACCAAGCAATCAGCCCCAGCATTTT,CASSAGPSNQPQHF
.,TRBV27,many,TRBJ2-2,TGTGCCAGCAGTTTATATTCTACCGGGGAGCTGTTTTTT,CASSLYSTGELFF
TRBD1,TRBV5-6,few,TRBJ2-5,TGTGCCAGCAGTGGGACAGGGAGCCAAGAGACCCAGTACTTC,CASSGTGSQETQYF
.,TRBV5-1,few,TRBJ2-1,TGCGCCAGCAGCACGGGAGAGTACAATGAGCAGTTCTTC,CASSTGEYNEQFF
TRBD1,TRBV18,.,TRBJ2-7,TGTGCCAGCTCACCTCTGGCTACCTGGGACAGCTCCTACGAGCAGTACTTC,CASSPLATWDSSYEQYF
TRBD2,TRBV20-1,.,TRBJ2-7,TGCAGTGCTAGAGATTGGTTAGCGGGGGGAACCTACGAGCAGTACTTC,CSARDWLAGGTYEQYF
.,TRBV12-3/TRBV12-4,few,TRBJ2-2,TGTGCCAGCAGACCGGGACGAAGAAACACCGGGGAGCTGTTTTTT,CASRPGRRNTGELFF
TRBD1,TRBV20-1,many,TRBJ2-7,TGCAGTGCTAGACCACCGGACAGGGGATCCTACGAGCAGTACTTC,CSARPPDRGSYEQYF
TRBD1,TRBV12-3/TRBV12-4,many,TRBJ2-5,TGTGCCAGCAGTTTACTTCAGGGGGTGAAAGAGACCCAGTACTTC,CASSLLQGVKETQYF
.,TRBV7-9,.,TRBJ2-7,TGTGCCAGCAGCTTAGCGTCTGAATTGTACGAGCAGTACTTC,CASSLASELYEQYF
.,TRBV5-1,.,TRBJ2-7,TGCGCCAGCAGCTTGGTAAGGACCCAAGTCTACGAGCAGTACTTC,CASSLVRTQVYEQYF
TRBD2,TRBV5-6,many,TRBJ2-3,TGTGCCAGCAGCTTGGCGGGACTAGCGGGGGCCACAGATACGCAGTATTTT,CASSLAGLAGATDTQYF
.,TRBV24-1,many,TRBJ2-3,TGTGCCACCAGTGATTGGGACGGGCAGTATTTT,CATSDWDGQYF
TRBD1,TRBV19,.,TRBJ2-7,TGTGCCACCGGACAGGGGTTCTCCTACGAGCAGTACTTC,CATGQGFSYEQYF
TRBD1,TRBV12-3/TRBV12-4,many,TRBJ1-1,TGTGCCAGCAGAGATCCGGGACAGGGGGCGAAAGCTTTCTTT,CASRDPGQGAKAFF
TRBD2,TRBV12-3/TRBV12-4,few,TRBJ2-3,TGTGCCAGCAGTGATAGCGGGTCTAGCACAGATACGCAGTATTTT,CASSDSGSSTDTQYF
.,TRBV9,.,TRBJ2-7,TGTGCCAGCAGCGTAGATTTGGGCAGATCCTACGAGCAGTACTTC,CASSVDLGRSYEQYF
TRBD1,TRBV7-9,.,TRBJ2-1,TGTGCCAGCAGCCCGGGGACAGGGGAAACCTACAATGAGCAGTTCTTC,CASSPGTGETYNEQFF
.,TRBV12-3/TRBV12-4,few,TRBJ2-2,TGTGCCAGCAGTTTGCGTTTAGGCATCGATCCCGGGGAGCTGTTTTTT,CASSLRLGIDPGELFF
TRBD2,TRBV6-2/TRBV6-3,.,TRBJ2-1,TGTGCCAGCAGACTAAGAGCTGGGACTAGCGGGCGCGCTTCCTCCTACAATGAGCAGTTCTTC,CASRLRAGTSGRASSYNEQFF
.,TRBV20-1,few,TRBJ2-7,TGCAGTGCTAGAGATGCGGTAGGGGGTCTCGGGGAGCAGTACTTC,CSARDAVGGLGEQYF
TRBD2,TRBV7-9,.,TRBJ2-5,TGTGCCAGCAGCTTTCTAGCGGGGGTTCAAGAGACCCAGTACTTC,CASSFLAGVQETQYF
TRBD1,TRBV20-1,.,TRBJ1-2,TGCAGTGCTGGCCGGGACAGGGTGGATGGCTACACCTTC,CSAGRDRVDGYTF
TRBD1,TRBV4-2,.,TRBJ2-3,TGTGCCAGCAGCCAAGAAGGGGGCCGGGATACGCAGTATTTT,CASSQEGGRDTQYF
.,TRBV29-1,many,TRBJ2-7,TGCAGCGTTGAAGATATGGGTGACGGGCAGTACTTC,CSVEDMGDGQYF
.,TRBV27,many,TRBJ1-1,TGTGCCAGCCGCAGGGGAGGTGGCACTGAAGCTTTCTTT,CASRRGGGTEAFF